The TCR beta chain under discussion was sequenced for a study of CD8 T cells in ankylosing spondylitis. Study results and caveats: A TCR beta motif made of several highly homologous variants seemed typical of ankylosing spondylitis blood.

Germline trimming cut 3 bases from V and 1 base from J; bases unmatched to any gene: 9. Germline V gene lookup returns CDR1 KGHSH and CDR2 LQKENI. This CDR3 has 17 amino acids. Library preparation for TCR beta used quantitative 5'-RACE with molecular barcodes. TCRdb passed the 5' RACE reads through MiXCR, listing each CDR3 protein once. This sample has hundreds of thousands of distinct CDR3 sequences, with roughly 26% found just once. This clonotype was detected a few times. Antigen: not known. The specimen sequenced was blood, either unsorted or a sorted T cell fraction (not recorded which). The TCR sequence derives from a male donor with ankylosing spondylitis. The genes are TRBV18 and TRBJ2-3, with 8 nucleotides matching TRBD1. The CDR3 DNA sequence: TGTGCCAGCTCACCCCCAATGGGGACAGGTGGCACAGATACGCAGTATTTT. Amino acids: CASSPPMGTGGTDTQYF.